This T cell receptor (beta chain) was captured by sequencing in a study of OX40 agonist ivuxolimab in advanced cancers. The method was immunoSEQ multiplex PCR; TCRdb's version includes in-frame clones alone and lacks a portion of them. The sample contains about 58,000 clones, about 88% of which appear only once. Per the germline V gene, CDR1 is SGHVS and CDR2 is FNYEAQ. The V end lost 6 bases, the J end lost 1 base, and 12 bases lay between the germline ends. The CDR3 sequence is 15 residues long. The sequence was collected from an adult with an advanced solid tumor such as melanoma, head and neck, liver or kidney cancer. The V and J genes are TRBV7-6 and TRBJ2-2; a weak D match, TRBD1 (5 bases). This specimen was CD4+ or CD8+ T cells sorted from blood, taken in a trial of the OX40 agonist ivuxolimab. The CDR3 protein is CASSQSRVNTGELFF. DNA of the CDR3: TGTGCCAGCAGTCAAAGCAGGGTGAACACCGGGGAGCTGTTTTTT.